The clone carrying this T cell receptor beta chain was picked up many times. Its cognate antigen is unknown. The CDR3 covers 14 residues. Germline CDR1 reads SGHAT; CDR2 reads FQNNGV. Trimming took 6 bases from V and 6 from J; bases not matched to a gene: 5. Each cDNA molecule carried a unique molecular identifier. MiXCR, applied by TCRdb to the 5' RACE reads, yields one record per CDR3 protein. Found here are about 100,000 distinct CDR3 sequences, over 10% of them singletons; the top ten hold 3.1%. These data are taken from a study of early T cells in non-severe SARS-CoV-2 infection. Overall study context: Unsorted whole-blood RNA was sequenced in bulk, leaving chains unpaired. Study-wide findings and caveats: VDJdb-based matching was biased toward anti-spike CD8 responses and missed private and CD4 specificities.

The sequenced material came from whole blood. The chain combines TRBV11-2 with TRBJ2-3, with 11 positions matching TRBD2. The source of this sequence is an adult who was a healthcare worker with PCR-confirmed SARS-CoV-2 infection or an uninfected control (not recorded which). CDR3 DNA sequence: TGTGCCAGCAGGCCTCTAGCGGGAGGTGATACGCAGTATTTT. Translation gives CASRPLAGGDTQYF.